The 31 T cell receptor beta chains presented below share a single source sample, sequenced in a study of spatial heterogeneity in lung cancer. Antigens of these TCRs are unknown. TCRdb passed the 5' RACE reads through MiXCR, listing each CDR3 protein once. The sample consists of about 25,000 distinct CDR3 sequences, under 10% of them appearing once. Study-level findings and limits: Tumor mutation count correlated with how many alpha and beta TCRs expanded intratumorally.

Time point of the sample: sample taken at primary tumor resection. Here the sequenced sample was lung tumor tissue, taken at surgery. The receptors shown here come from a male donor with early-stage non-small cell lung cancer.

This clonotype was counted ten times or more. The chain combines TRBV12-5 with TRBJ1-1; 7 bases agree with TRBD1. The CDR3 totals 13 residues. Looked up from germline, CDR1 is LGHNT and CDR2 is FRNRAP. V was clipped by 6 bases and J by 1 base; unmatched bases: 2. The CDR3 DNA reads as TGTGCTAGTGGGAGACAGGGGAACACTGAAGCTTTCTTT. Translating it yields CASGRQGNTEAFF.

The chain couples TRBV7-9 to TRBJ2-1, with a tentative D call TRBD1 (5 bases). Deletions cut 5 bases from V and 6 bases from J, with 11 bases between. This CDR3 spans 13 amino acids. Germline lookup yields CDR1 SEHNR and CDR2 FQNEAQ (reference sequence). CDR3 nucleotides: TGTGCCAGCAGCGCCCCAGGGCGCAATGAGCAGTTCTTC. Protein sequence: CASSAPGRNEQFF.

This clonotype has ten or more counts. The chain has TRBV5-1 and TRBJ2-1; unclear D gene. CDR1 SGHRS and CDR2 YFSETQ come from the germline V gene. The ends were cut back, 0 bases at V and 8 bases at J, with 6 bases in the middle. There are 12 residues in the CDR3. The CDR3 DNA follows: TGCGCCAGCAGCTTGGGGGTGTATGAGCAGTTCTTC. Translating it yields CASSLGVYEQFF. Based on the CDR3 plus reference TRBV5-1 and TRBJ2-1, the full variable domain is KAGVTQTPRYLIKTRGQQVTLSCSPISGHRSVSWYQQTPGQGLQFLFEYFSETQRNKGNFPGRFSGRQFSNSRSEMNVSTLELGDSALYLCASSLGVYEQFFGPGTRLTVL.

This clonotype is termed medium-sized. CDR3 sequence reads: CATSSRRGRSSTDTQYF. As DNA, the CDR3 is TGTGCCACCAGCTCCCGCAGGGGGCGGTCGAGCACAGATACGCAGTATTTT. The gene calls are TRBV15 and TRBJ2-3; 8 positions agree with TRBD1. V was clipped by 5 bases and J by 0 bases; unmatched bases: 10. The CDR3 runs 17 residues. Germline assignment: CDR1 LNHNV and CDR2 YYDKDF (reference sequence).

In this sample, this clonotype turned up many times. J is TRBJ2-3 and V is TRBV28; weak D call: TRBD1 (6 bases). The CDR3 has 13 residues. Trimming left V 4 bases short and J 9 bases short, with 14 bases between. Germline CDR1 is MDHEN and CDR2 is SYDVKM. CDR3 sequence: CASSSITGSTQYF. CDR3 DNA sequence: TGTGCCAGCAGTTCAATCACAGGGAGCACGCAGTATTTT.

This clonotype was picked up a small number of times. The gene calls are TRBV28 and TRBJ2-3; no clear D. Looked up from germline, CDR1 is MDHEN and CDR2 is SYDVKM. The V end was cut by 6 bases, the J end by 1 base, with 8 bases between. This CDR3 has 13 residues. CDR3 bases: TGTGCCAGCAGGACAAGGGGCACAGATACGCAGTATTTT. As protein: CASRTRGTDTQYF.

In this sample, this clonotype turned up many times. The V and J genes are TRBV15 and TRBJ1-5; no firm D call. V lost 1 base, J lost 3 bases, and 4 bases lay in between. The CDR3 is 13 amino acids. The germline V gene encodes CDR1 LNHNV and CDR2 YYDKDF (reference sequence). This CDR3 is CATSRVTNQPQHF. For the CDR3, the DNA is TGTGCCACCAGCAGAGTAACCAATCAGCCCCAGCATTTT.

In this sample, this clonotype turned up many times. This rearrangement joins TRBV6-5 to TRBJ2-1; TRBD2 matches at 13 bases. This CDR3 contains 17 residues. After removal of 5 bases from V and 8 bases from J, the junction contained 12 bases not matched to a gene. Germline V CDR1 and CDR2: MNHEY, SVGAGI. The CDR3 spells CASSPLRTSGRRDEQFF. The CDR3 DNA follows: TGTGCCAGCAGTCCGCTCCGGACTAGCGGGAGACGCGATGAGCAGTTCTTC.

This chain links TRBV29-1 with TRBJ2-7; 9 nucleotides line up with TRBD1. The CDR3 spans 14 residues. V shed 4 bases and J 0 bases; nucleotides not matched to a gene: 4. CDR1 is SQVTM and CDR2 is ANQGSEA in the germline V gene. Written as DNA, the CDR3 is TGCAGCGTTGCCGGGACAGGGCTCTCCTACGAGCAGTACTTC. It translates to CSVAGTGLSYEQYF.

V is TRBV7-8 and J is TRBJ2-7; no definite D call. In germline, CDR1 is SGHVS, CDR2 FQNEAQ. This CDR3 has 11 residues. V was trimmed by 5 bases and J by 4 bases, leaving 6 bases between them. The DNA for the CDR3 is TGTGCCAGCAGCGGGGAATACGAGCAGTACTTC. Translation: CASSGEYEQYF. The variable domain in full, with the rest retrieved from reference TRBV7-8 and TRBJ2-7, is GAGVSQSPRYKVAKRGQDVALRCDPISGHVSLFWYQQALGQGPEFLTYFQNEAQLDKSGLPSDRFFAERPEGSVSTLKIQRTQQEDSAVYLCASSGEYEQYFGPGTRLTVT.

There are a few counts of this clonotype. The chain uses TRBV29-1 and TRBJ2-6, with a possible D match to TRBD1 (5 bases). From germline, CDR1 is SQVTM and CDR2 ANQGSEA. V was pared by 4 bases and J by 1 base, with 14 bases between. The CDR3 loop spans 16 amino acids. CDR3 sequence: CSVVTGDLSGANVLTF. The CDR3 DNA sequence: TGCAGCGTTGTAACAGGCGACTTATCTGGGGCCAACGTCCTGACTTTC.

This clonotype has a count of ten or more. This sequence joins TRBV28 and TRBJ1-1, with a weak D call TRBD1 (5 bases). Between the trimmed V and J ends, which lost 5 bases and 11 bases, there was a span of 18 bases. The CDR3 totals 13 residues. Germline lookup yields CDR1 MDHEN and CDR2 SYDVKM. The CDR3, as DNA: TGTGCCAGCAGTACCCGGGACCTCCCGGGTGCTTTCTTT. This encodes CASSTRDLPGAFF. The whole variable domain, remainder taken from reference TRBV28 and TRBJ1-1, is DVKVTQSSRYLVKRTGEKVFLECVQDMDHENMFWYRQDPGLGLRLIYFSYDVKMKEKGDIPEGYSVSREKKERFSLILESASTNQTSMYLCASSTRDLPGAFFGQGTRLTVV.

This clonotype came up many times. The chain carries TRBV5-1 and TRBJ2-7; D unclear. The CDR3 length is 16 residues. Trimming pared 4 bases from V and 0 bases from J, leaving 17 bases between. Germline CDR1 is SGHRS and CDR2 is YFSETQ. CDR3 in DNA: TGCGCCAGCAGCCCTTCTAGTGGCCGATACTCCTACGAGCAGTACTTC. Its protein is CASSPSSGRYSYEQYF.

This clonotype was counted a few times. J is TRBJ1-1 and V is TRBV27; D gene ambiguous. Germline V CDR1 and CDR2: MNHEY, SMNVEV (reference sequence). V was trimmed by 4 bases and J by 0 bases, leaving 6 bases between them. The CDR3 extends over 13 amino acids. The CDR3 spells CASSWTVNTEAFF. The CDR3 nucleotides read TGTGCCAGCAGTTGGACGGTGAACACTGAAGCTTTCTTT.

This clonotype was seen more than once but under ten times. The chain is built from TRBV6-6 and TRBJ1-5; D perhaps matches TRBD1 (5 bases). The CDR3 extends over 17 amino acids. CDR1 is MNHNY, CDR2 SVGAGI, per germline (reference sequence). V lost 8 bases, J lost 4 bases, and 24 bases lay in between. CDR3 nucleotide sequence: TGTGCCAGCTTTTACGCGGGTGTGGGGGAAGGGAATCAGCCCCAGCATTTT. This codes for CASFYAGVGEGNQPQHF.

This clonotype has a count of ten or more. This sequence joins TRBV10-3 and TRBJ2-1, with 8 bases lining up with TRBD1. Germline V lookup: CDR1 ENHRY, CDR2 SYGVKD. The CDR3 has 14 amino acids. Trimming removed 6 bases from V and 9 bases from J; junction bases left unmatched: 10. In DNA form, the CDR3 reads TGTGCCATCAGCTCCAGGACAGGGAGTGGTGAGCAGTTCTTC. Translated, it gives CAISSRTGSGEQFF.

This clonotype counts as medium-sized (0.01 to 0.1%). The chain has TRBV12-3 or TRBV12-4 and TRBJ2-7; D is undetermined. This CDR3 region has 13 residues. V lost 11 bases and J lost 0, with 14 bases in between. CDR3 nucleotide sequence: TGTGCCCCTTGGGCGGACCGCTCCTACGAGCAGTACTTC. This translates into CAPWADRSYEQYF.

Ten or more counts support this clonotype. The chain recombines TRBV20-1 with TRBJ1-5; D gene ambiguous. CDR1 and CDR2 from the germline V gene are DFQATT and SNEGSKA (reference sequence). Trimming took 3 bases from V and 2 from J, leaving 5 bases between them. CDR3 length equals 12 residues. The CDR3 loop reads CSASGGNQPQHF. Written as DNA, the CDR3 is TGCAGTGCTAGTGGAGGCAATCAGCCCCAGCATTTT.

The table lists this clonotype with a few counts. CDR3 residues: CASSFAGPAYEQYF. In DNA, the CDR3 is TGTGCCAGCAGCTTCGCGGGACCGGCCTACGAGCAGTACTTC. The chain joins TRBV11-3 to TRBJ2-7, with D tentatively TRBD2 (6 bases). CDR1 and CDR2 (germline): SGHNT, YENEEA. The V end lost 3 bases, the J end lost 2 bases, and 11 bases lay between the germline ends. The CDR3 totals 14 residues.

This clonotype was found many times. The CDR3: CASSPGAYGELFF. CDR3 DNA sequence: TGTGCCAGCAGCCCAGGGGCTTACGGGGAGCTGTTTTTT. This chain uses TRBV7-3 with TRBJ2-2; perhaps TRBD1 as D (6 bases). The CDR3 runs 13 residues. V lost 5 bases and J lost 7, with 11 bases in between. CDR1 and CDR2 (germline): SGHTA, FQGTGA.

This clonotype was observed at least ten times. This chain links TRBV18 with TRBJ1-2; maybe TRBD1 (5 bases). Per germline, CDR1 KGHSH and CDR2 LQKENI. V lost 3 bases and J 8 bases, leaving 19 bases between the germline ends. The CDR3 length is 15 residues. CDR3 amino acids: CASSPSGLVRQGYTF. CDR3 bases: TGTGCCAGCTCACCCTCGGGACTGGTACGCCAGGGCTACACCTTC.

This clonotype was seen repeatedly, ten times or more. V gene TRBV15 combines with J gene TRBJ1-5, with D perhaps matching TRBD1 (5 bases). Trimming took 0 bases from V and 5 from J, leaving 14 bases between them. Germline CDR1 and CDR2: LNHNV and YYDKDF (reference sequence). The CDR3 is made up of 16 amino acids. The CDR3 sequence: CATSRDRGLGDQPQHF. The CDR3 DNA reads TGTGCCACCAGCAGAGATCGGGGCCTGGGAGATCAGCCCCAGCATTTT.

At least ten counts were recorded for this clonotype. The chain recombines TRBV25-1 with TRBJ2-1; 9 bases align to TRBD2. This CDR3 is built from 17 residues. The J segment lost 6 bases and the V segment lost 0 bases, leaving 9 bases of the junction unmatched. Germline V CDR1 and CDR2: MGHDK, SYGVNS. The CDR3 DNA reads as TGTGCCAGCAGTGAATATTGGCGGGAGGGCCGGGTCAATGAGCAGTTCTTC. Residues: CASSEYWREGRVNEQFF.

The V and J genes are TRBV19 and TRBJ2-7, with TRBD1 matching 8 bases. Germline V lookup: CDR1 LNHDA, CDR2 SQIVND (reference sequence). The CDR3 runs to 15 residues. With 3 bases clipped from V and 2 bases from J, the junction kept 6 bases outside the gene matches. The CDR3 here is CASSIIAGQAYEQYF. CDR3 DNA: TGTGCCAGTAGTATTATCGCGGGACAGGCCTACGAGCAGTACTTC.

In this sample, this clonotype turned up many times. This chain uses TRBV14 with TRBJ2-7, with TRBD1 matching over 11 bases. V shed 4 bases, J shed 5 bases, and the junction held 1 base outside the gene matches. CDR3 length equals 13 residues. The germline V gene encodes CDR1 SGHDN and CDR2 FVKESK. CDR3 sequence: CASSPGQGDEQYF. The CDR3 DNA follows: TGTGCCAGCAGCCCGGGACAGGGGGACGAGCAGTACTTC.

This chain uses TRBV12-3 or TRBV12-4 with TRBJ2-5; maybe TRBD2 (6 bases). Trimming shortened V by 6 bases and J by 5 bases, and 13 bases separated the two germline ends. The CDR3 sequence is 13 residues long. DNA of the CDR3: TGTGCCAGCAGGGTAGGCGGAGGGGAGACCCAGTACTTC. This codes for CASRVGGGETQYF.

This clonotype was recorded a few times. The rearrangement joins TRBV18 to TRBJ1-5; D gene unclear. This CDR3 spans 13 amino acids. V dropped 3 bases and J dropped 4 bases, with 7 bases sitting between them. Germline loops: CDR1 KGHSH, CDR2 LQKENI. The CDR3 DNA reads TGTGCCAGCTCACCGCGGCAGAATCAGCCCCAGCATTTT. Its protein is CASSPRQNQPQHF.

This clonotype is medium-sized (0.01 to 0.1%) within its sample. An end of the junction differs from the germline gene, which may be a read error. The CDR3 region is CAGRKDPLYGYTF. Here the CDR3 DNA reads TGTGCCGGCAGGAAGGACCCCCTCTATGGCTACACCTTC. V usage is TRBV7-2 and J usage is TRBJ1-2; the D is unclear. Per germline, CDR1 SGHTA and CDR2 FQGNSA. There are 13 residues in the CDR3.

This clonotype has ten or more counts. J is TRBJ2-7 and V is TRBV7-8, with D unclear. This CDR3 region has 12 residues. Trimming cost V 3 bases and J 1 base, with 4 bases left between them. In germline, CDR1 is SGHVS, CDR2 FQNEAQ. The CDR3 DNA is TGTGCCAGCAGCTTTAGATCCTACGAGCAGTACTTC. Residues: CASSFRSYEQYF.

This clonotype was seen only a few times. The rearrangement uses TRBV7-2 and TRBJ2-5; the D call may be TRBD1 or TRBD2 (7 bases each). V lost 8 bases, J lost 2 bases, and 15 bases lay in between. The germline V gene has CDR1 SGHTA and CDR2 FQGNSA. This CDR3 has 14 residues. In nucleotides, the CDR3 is TGTGCCAGCCAGGCAGGGGGGGCACAAGAGACCCAGTACTTC. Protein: CASQAGGAQETQYF.

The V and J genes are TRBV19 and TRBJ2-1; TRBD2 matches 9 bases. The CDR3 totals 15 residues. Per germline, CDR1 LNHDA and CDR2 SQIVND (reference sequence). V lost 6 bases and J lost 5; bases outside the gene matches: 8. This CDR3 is CASRRETSGNNEQFF. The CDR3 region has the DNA TGTGCCAGTAGACGGGAGACTAGCGGTAACAATGAGCAGTTCTTC. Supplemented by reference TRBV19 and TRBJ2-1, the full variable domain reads DGGITQSPKYLFRKEGQNVTLSCEQNLNHDAMYWYRQDPGQGLRLIYYSQIVNDFQKGDIAEGYSVSREKKESFPLTVTSAQKNPTAFYLCASRRETSGNNEQFFGPGTRLTVL.